This paragraph reports one TCR beta chain. Its antigen is as yet unknown. Template switching (which added a universal primer site) was used, and cDNA carried unique molecular identifiers. TCRdb reanalysed the 5' RACE reads using MiXCR and keeps one entry per CDR3 protein. The table records 600,000 to 850,000 distinct CDR3 sequences, around a sixth of them present only once. The data stem from a study of identical twins. Study-level results: Researchers reported weaker excess twin sharing in beta out-of-frame sequences.

The ends were cut back, 2 bases at V and 7 bases at J, with 12 bases in the middle. The CDR3 has 12 amino acids. Germline V gives CDR1 DFQATT, CDR2 SNEGSKA (reference sequence). These data also featured in a second study, about T cells expressing NK-cell markers. This second study says: Repertoires of TCR beta were obtained from T cells sorted as CD3+CD56+NKG2C+, CD3+CD56+NKG2C- and CD3+CD56-NKG2C+. A handful of donors likewise had their CD3+CD56-NKG2C+ fraction led by these clonotypes.

The sample was PBMCs. V gene TRBV20-1 combines with J gene TRBJ2-7; D is perhaps TRBD1 (5 bases). The sequence was obtained from a woman aged 18-29 years in good health. The CDR3: CSARSRVGEQYF. The CDR3 DNA follows: TGCAGTGCTAGATCCAGGGTCGGGGAGCAGTACTTC.